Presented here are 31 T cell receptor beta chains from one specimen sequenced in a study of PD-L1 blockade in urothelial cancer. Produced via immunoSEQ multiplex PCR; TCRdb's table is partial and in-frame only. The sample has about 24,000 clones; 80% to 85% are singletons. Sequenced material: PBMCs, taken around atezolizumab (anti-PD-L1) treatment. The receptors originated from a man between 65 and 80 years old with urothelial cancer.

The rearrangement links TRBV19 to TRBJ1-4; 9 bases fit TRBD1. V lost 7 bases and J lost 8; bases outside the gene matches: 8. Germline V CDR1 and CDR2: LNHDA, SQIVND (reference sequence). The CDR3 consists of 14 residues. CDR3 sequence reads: CASTGQGTYEKLFF. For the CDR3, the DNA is TGTGCCAGTACTGGACAGGGGACGTACGAAAAACTGTTTTTT.

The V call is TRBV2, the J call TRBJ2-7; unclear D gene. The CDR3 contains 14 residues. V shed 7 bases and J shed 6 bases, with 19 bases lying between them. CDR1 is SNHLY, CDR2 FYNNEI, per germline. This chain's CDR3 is CASTPPVVIGEQYF. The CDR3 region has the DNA TGTGCCAGCACCCCTCCGGTGGTAATCGGCGAGCAGTACTTC.

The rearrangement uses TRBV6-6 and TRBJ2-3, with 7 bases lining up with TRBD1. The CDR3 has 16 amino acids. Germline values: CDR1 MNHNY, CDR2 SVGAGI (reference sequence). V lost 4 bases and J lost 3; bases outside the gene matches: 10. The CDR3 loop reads CASSFPMTGRTDTQYF. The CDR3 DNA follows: TGTGCCAGCAGTTTTCCTATGACAGGGCGGACAGATACGCAGTATTTT.

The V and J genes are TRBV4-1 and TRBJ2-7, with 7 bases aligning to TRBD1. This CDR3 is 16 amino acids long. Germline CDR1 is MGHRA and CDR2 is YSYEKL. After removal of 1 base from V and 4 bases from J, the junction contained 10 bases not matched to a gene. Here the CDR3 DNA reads TGCGCCAGCAGCCAAGTCGAAGGTGACAGGGAGTACGAGCAGTACTTC. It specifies CASSQVEGDREYEQYF.

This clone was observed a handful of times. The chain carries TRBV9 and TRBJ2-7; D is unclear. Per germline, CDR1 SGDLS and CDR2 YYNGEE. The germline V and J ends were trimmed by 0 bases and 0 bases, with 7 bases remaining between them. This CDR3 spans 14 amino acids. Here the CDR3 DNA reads TGTGCCAGCAGCGTAGGGGCGAACTCCTACGAGCAGTACTTC. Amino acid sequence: CASSVGANSYEQYF.

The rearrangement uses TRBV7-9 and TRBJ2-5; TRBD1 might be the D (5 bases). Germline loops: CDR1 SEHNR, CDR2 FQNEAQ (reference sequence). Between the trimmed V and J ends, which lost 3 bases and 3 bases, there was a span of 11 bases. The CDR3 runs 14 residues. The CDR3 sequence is CASSFDGQKETQYF. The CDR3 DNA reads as TGTGCCAGCAGCTTCGATGGACAAAAAGAGACCCAGTACTTC. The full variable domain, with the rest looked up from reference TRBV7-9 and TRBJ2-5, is DTGVSQNPRHKITKRGQNVTFRCDPISEHNRLYWYRQTLGQGPEFLTYFQNEAQLEKSRLLSDRFSAERPKGSFSTLEIQRTEQGDSAMYLCASSFDGQKETQYFGPGTRLLVL.

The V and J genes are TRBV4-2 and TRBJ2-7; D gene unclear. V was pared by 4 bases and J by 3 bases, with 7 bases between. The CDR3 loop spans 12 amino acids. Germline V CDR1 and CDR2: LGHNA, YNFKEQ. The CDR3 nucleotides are TGTGCCAGCAGCCTCACAAACTACGAGCAGTACTTC. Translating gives CASSLTNYEQYF.

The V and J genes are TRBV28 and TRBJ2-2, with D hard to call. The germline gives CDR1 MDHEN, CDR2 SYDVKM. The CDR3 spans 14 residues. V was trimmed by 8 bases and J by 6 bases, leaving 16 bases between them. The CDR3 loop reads CASGQSSHAGELFF. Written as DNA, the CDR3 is TGTGCCAGCGGTCAGTCTTCCCATGCCGGGGAGCTGTTTTTT.

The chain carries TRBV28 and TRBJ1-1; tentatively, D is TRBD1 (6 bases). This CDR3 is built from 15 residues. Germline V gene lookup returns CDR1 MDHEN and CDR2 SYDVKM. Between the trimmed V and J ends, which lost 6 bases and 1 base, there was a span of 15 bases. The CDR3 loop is CASSRPGTQNTEAFF. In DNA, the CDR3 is TGTGCCAGCAGCCGACCCGGGACACAGAACACTGAAGCTTTCTTT.

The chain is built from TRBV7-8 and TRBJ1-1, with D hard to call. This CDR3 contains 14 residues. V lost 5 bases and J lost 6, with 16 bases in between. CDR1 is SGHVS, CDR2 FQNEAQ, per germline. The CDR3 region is CASSPSHYRAEAFF. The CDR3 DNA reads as TGTGCCAGCAGCCCTAGTCATTACCGAGCTGAAGCTTTCTTT.

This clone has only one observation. The CDR3 sequence: CASSLVAGTKETQYF. The CDR3 bases are TGCGCCAGCAGCTTGGTAGCGGGAACTAAAGAGACCCAGTACTTC. The rearrangement uses TRBV5-1 and TRBJ2-5, with 8 bases fitting TRBD2. Germline CDR1 is SGHRS and CDR2 is YFSETQ. Trimming cost V 0 bases and J 3 bases; bases outside gene matches: 4. The CDR3 runs 15 residues.

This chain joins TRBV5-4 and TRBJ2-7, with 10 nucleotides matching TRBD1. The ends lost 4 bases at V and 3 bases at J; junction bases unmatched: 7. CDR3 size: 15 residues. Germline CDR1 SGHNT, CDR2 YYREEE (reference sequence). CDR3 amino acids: CASSAGQGGLYEQYF. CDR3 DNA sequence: TGTGCCAGCAGCGCCGGACAGGGGGGCCTCTACGAGCAGTACTTC.

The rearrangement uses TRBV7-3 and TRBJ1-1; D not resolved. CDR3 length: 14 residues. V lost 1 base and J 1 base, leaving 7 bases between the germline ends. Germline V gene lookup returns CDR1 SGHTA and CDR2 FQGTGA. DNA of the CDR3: TGTGCCAGCAGCTTAAGTGCAGGGAACACTGAAGCTTTCTTT. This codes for CASSLSAGNTEAFF.

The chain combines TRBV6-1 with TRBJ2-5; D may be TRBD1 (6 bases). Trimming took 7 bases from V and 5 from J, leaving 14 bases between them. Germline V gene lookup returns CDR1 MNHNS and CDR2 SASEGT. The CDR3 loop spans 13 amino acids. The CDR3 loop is CASTRGIWETQYF. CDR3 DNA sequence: TGTGCCAGCACCAGGGGTATCTGGGAGACCCAGTACTTC.

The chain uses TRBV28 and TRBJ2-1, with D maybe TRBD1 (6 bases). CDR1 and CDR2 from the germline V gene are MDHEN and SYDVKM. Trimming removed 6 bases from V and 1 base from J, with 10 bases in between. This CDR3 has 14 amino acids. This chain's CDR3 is CASSQGRSYNEQFF. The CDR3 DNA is TGTGCCAGCAGCCAGGGGAGATCCTACAATGAGCAGTTCTTC.

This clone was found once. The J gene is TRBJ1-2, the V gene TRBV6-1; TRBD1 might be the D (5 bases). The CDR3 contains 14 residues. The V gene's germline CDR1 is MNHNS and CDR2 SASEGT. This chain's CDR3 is CAVSAGGGNYGYTF. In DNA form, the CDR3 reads TGTGCAGTCTCGGCCGGGGGGGGTAACTATGGCTACACCTTC.

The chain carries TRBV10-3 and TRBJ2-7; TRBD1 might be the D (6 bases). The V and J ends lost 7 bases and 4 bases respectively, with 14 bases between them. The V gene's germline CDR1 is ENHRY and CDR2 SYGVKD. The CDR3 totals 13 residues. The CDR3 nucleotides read TGTGCCATCACGGCACAGGGTGGATACGAGCAGTACTTC. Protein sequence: CAITAQGGYEQYF.

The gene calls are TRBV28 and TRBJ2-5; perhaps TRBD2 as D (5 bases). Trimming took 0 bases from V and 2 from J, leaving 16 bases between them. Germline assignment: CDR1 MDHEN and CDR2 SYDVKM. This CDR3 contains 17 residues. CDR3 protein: CASSLWGWKGGQETQYF. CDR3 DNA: TGTGCCAGCAGTTTATGGGGTTGGAAGGGCGGGCAAGAGACCCAGTACTTC.

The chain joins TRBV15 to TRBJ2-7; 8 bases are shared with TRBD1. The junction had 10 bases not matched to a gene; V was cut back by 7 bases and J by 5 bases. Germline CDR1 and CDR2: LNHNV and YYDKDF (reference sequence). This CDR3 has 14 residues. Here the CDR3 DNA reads TGTGCCACCACTCCAGACGGGACAGGCGACGAGCAGTACTTC. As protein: CATTPDGTGDEQYF.

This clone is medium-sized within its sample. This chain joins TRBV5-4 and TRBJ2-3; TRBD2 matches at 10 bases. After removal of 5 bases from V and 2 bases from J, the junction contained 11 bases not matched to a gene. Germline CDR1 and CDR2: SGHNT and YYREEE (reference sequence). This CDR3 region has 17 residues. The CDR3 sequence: CASRSALAGATTDTQYF. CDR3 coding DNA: TGTGCCAGCAGATCAGCCCTAGCGGGAGCCACCACAGATACGCAGTATTTT.

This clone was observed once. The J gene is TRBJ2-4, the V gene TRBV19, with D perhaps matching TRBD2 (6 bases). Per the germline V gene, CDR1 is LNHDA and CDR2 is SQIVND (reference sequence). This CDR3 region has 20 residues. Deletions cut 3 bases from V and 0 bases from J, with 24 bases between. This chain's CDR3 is CASSMRRGLGTPLAKNIQYF. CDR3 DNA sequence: TGTGCCAGTAGTATGAGACGGGGGTTGGGGACCCCGCTAGCCAAAAACATTCAGTACTTC.

The CDR3 nucleotides read TGTGCCAGCAGCTTTCGGACTAGCGGGAGCGGCAATACGCAGTATTTT. It codes for CASSFRTSGSGNTQYF. J is TRBJ2-3 and V is TRBV5-6, with 13 bases fitting TRBD2. Germline V gene data show CDR1 as SGHDT and CDR2 as YYEEEE. There are 16 residues in the CDR3. Trimming removed 2 bases from V and 7 bases from J; junction bases left unmatched: 7.

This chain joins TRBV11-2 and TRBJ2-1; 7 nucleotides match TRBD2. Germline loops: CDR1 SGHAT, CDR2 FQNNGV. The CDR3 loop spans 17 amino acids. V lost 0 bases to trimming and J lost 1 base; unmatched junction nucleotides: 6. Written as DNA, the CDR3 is TGTGCCAGCAGCTTAGATCGCGGGAGAGGTTCCTACAATGAGCAGTTCTTC. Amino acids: CASSLDRGRGSYNEQFF.

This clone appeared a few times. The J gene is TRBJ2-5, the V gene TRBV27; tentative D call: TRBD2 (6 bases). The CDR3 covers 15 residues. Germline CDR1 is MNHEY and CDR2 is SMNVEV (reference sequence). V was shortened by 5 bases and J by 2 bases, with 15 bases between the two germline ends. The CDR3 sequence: CASSPLADPQETQYF. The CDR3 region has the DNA TGTGCCAGCAGTCCCTTAGCGGATCCTCAAGAGACCCAGTACTTC.

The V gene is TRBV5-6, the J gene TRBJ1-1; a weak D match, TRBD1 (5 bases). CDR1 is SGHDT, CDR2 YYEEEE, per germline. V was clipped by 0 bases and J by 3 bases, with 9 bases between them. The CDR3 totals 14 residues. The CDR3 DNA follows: TGTGCCAGCAGCTTGGAGACAGCTTACACTGAAGCTTTCTTT. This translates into CASSLETAYTEAFF. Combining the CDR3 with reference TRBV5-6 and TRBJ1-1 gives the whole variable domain DAGVTQSPTHLIKTRGQQVTLRCSPKSGHDTVSWYQQALGQGPQFIFQYYEEEERQRGNFPDRFSGHQFPNYSSELNVNALLLGDSALYLCASSLETAYTEAFFGQGTRLTVV.

CDR3 sequence reads: CASSAEQGLNTEAFF. DNA for the CDR3: TGTGCCAGCAGCGCCGAGCAGGGCTTGAACACTGAAGCTTTCTTT. The rearrangement uses TRBV9 and TRBJ1-1, with D perhaps TRBD1 (5 bases). CDR3 size: 15 residues. Deletions cut 3 bases from V and 0 bases from J, with 12 bases between. Per the germline V gene, CDR1 is SGDLS and CDR2 is YYNGEE.

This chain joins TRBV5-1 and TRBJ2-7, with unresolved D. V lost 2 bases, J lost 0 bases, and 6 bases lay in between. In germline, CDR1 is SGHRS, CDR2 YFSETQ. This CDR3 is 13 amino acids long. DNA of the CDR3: TGCGCCAGCAGCTTCACAGCCTCCTACGAGCAGTACTTC. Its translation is CASSFTASYEQYF. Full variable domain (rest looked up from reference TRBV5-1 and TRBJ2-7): KAGVTQTPRYLIKTRGQQVTLSCSPISGHRSVSWYQQTPGQGLQFLFEYFSETQRNKGNFPGRFSGRQFSNSRSEMNVSTLELGDSALYLCASSFTASYEQYFGPGTRLTVT.

The chain's CDR3 is CAISGAGGSNEKLFF. CDR3 coding DNA: TGTGCCATCAGTGGCGCAGGGGGTTCTAATGAAAAACTGTTTTTT. V is TRBV10-3 and J is TRBJ1-4; 7 bases agree with TRBD1. Germline loops: CDR1 ENHRY, CDR2 SYGVKD. This CDR3 contains 15 residues. The V gene end was trimmed by 4 bases and the J gene end by 3 bases; junction bases not matched to a gene: 5.

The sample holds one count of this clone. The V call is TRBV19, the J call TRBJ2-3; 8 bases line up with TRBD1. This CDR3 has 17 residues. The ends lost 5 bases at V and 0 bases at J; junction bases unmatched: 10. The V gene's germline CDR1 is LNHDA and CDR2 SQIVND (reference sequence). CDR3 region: CASSGSGGHPSTDTQYF. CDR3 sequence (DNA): TGTGCCAGTAGTGGGTCAGGGGGCCATCCTAGCACAGATACGCAGTATTTT.

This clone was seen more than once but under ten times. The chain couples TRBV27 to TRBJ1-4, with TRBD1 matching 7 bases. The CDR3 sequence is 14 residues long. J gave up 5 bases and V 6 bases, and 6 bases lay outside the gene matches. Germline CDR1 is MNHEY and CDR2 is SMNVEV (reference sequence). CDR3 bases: TGTGCCAGCAGACAACAGGGGATAAATGAAAAACTGTTTTTT. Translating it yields CASRQQGINEKLFF.

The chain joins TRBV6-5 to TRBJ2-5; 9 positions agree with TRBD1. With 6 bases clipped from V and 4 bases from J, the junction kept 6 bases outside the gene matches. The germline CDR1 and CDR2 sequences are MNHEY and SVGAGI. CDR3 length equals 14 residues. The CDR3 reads CASSINRGPETQYF. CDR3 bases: TGTGCCAGCAGCATAAACAGGGGGCCAGAGACCCAGTACTTC.